This passage covers 17 T cell receptor beta chains from one sample sequenced in a study of CXCR3-negative and CXCR3-positive naive CD8 T cells. 5' RACE with UMI labels generated the TRB cDNA libraries. TCRdb reanalyzed the 5' RACE reads, giving one entry per CDR3 protein sequence and no DNA. Its table lists 45,000 to 65,000 distinct CDR3 sequences. The material sequenced was naive CXCR3- CD8+ T cells from blood. Subset reported: CD45RO-CCR7+CD27+CD95- naive CD8+ T cells lacking CXCR3 (TNR3-). These TCRs come from a human donor in good health. Some clones in this sample may be carry-over from other donors' samples.

The rearrangement uses TRBV6-4 and TRBJ1-5; TCRdb's D gene call, TRBD1, goes unchecked for lack of DNA. The CDR3 totals 18 residues. CDR1 is MRHNA, CDR2 SNTAGT, per germline. This chain's CDR3 is CASSRRDKVYVANQPQHF.

The rearrangement joins TRBV4-2 to TRBJ1-5. The CDR3 has 12 amino acids. Germline loops: CDR1 LGHNA, CDR2 YNFKEQ. This chain's CDR3 is CASSQDGRAQHF.

The chain combines TRBV20-1 with TRBJ2-1; TCRdb selects TRBD2, and the lack of DNA leaves this call unchecked. The CDR3 extends over 13 amino acids. Germline V gene lookup returns CDR1 DFQATT and CDR2 SNEGSKA (reference sequence). CDR3 sequence: CSAIGTSDNEQFF.

The chain couples TRBV12-3 or TRBV12-4 to TRBJ2-7; TCRdb reports TRBD1, a call that lacks DNA to check it against. The CDR3 is made up of 16 amino acids. The CDR3: CASSLSLGEEIYEQYF.

The rearrangement links TRBV29-1 to TRBJ2-1; TCRdb's D call of TRBD1 is untestable without DNA. The V gene's germline CDR1 is SQVTM and CDR2 ANQGSEA. This CDR3 contains 12 residues. CDR3 amino acids: CSAPLGGNEQFF.

The rearrangement links TRBV12-3 or TRBV12-4 to TRBJ2-4; TCRdb's D gene call, TRBD1, goes unchecked for lack of DNA. The CDR3 totals 13 residues. The CDR3 region is CASTIGQGDIQYF.

The V call is TRBV28, the J call TRBJ2-1. CDR1 is MDHEN, CDR2 SYDVKM, per germline. The CDR3 spans 13 residues. The CDR3 protein is CASSLTVYNEQFF. The complete variable domain, with remaining parts taken from reference TRBV28 and TRBJ2-1, reads DVKVTQSSRYLVKRTGEKVFLECVQDMDHENMFWYRQDPGLGLRLIYFSYDVKMKEKGDIPEGYSVSREKKERFSLILESASTNQTSMYLCASSLTVYNEQFFGPGTRLTVL.

The chain uses TRBV12-3 or TRBV12-4 and TRBJ2-1; the TCRdb call, TRBD2, lacks DNA for checking. CDR3 size: 15 residues. The chain's CDR3 is CASSLALAAYNEQFF.

CDR3 amino acids: CSVEIRANEAFF. The rearrangement uses TRBV29-1 and TRBJ1-1. CDR3 length: 12 residues. The germline CDR1 and CDR2 sequences are SQVTM and ANQGSEA.

This rearrangement joins TRBV4-3 to TRBJ2-2; the D call from TCRdb, TRBD1, cannot be confirmed without DNA. Germline assignment: CDR1 LGHNA and CDR2 YSLEER. The CDR3 contains 12 residues. The CDR3 reads CASSGGSGELFF.

V and J are TRBV25-1 and TRBJ2-1; TCRdb returns TRBD2, unconfirmable since there is no DNA. This CDR3 comprises 13 residues. Per the germline V gene, CDR1 is MGHDK and CDR2 is SYGVNS. CDR3 amino acids: CASSGRTSGEQFF. Variable domain in full (rest from reference TRBV25-1 and TRBJ2-1): EADIYQTPRYLVIGTGKKITLECSQTMGHDKMYWYQQDPGMELHLIHYSYGVNSTEKGDLSSESTVSRIRTEHFPLTLESARPSHTSQYLCASSGRTSGEQFFGPGTRLTVL.

The chain couples TRBV28 to TRBJ2-7. Germline V gene data show CDR1 as MDHEN and CDR2 as SYDVKM. The CDR3 length is 14 residues. The CDR3 reads CASSLFLRDYEQYF.

CDR3: CASNLLGLSGVLSRYNEQFF. The chain uses TRBV2 and TRBJ2-1; TCRdb names TRBD2, which stays unverified in the absence of DNA. This CDR3 has 20 amino acids. Germline assignment: CDR1 SNHLY and CDR2 FYNNEI.

This clonotype is classed as medium-sized by frequency. This chain's CDR3 is CATSTGLATTYEQYF. The J gene is TRBJ2-7, the V gene TRBV15; TCRdb's D call, TRBD2, is unchecked because there is no DNA. The CDR3 loop spans 15 amino acids. Per germline, CDR1 LNHNV and CDR2 YYDKDF (reference sequence).

CDR3 loop: CASSPLAGENPDAGLFF. The V gene is TRBV18, the J gene TRBJ2-2; the TCRdb call, TRBD2, lacks DNA for checking. Germline V gives CDR1 KGHSH, CDR2 LQKENI. The CDR3 runs 17 residues.

V and J are TRBV7-9 and TRBJ2-5. Germline CDR1 SEHNR, CDR2 FQNEAQ (reference sequence). This CDR3 spans 16 amino acids. CDR3 region: CASSSTESTYQETQYF.

V gene TRBV5-5 combines with J gene TRBJ2-7; TCRdb's assignment of TRBD2 cannot be checked, as there is no DNA. The CDR3 runs 15 residues. CDR1 is SGHKS, CDR2 YYEKEE, per germline (reference sequence). CDR3 amino acids: CASSLDSSGSYEQYF.